The 27 T cell receptor beta chains given below trace back to one sample, sequenced in a study of CD8 T cells in ankylosing spondylitis. MiXCR, applied by TCRdb to the 5' RACE reads, yields one record per CDR3 protein. The sample has about 340,000 distinct CDR3 sequences; roughly 14% are singletons. The sequenced sample consisted of blood, either unsorted or a sorted T cell fraction (not recorded which). These receptors all stem from a male donor with ankylosing spondylitis or in good health (not recorded which).

This clonotype was seen at least ten times. The J gene is TRBJ2-2, the V gene TRBV12-3 or TRBV12-4; D possibly matches TRBD1 or TRBD2 (5 bases each). V lost 11 bases and J lost 1, with 11 bases in between. CDR3 length: 13 residues. The CDR3 DNA follows: TGTGCCTTGGGGGAGTGGAACACCGGGGAGCTGTTTTTT. Translation: CALGEWNTGELFF.

The chain is built from TRBV5-1 and TRBJ2-1; possible D gene TRBD1, 6 bases. The CDR3 covers 16 residues. V was pared by 2 bases and J by 5 bases, with 17 bases between. Per germline, CDR1 SGHRS and CDR2 YFSETQ. Written as DNA, the CDR3 is TGCGCCAGCAGCTTCCACCCCGGGACAATCGACAATGAGCAGTTCTTC. Translation: CASSFHPGTIDNEQFF. Full variable domain (missing parts from reference TRBV5-1 and TRBJ2-1): KAGVTQTPRYLIKTRGQQVTLSCSPISGHRSVSWYQQTPGQGLQFLFEYFSETQRNKGNFPGRFSGRQFSNSRSEMNVSTLELGDSALYLCASSFHPGTIDNEQFFGPGTRLTVL.

This clonotype showed up just a few times. The chain carries TRBV12-3 or TRBV12-4 and TRBJ2-5; the D is unclear. V lost 6 bases and J 6 bases, leaving 11 bases between the germline ends. The CDR3 length is 12 residues. CDR3 bases: TGTGCCAGCAGCACACTTCCGCAGACCCAGTACTTC. Translated, it gives CASSTLPQTQYF.

The V call is TRBV20-1, the J call TRBJ2-5; no clear D gene. The V end was cut by 3 bases, the J end by 0 bases, with 11 bases between. Germline CDR1 and CDR2: DFQATT and SNEGSKA (reference sequence). This CDR3 has 14 residues. The CDR3 DNA is TGCAGTGCTAGGGTACCGGTGTACCAAGAGACCCAGTACTTC. Translation gives CSARVPVYQETQYF.

This clonotype has only a few counts. The chain is built from TRBV4-1 and TRBJ2-4; D may be TRBD2 (6 bases). Germline CDR1 MGHRA, CDR2 YSYEKL. Trimming removed 0 bases at V and 4 bases at J, with 10 bases between. This CDR3 spans 15 amino acids. CDR3 DNA: TGCGCCAGCAGCCAAGAGAAGGGGAGGAAAAACATTCAGTACTTC. Translation: CASSQEKGRKNIQYF.

The chain recombines TRBV11-2 with TRBJ2-7; no clear D gene. Between the trimmed V and J ends, which lost 0 bases and 2 bases, there was a span of 11 bases. Germline V gives CDR1 SGHAT, CDR2 FQNNGV. This CDR3 comprises 15 residues. CDR3 region: CASSLEDLGPYEQYF. The CDR3 nucleotides are TGTGCCAGCAGCTTAGAGGATCTCGGACCCTACGAGCAGTACTTC. The whole variable domain, remainder taken from reference TRBV11-2 and TRBJ2-7, is EAGVAQSPRYKIIEKRQSVAFWCNPISGHATLYWYQQILGQGPKLLIQFQNNGVVDDSQLPKDRFSAERLKGVDSTLKIQPAKLEDSAVYLCASSLEDLGPYEQYFGPGTRLTVT.

The rearrangement joins TRBV6-1 to TRBJ1-1; possibly TRBD1 for D (6 bases). From germline, CDR1 is MNHNS and CDR2 SASEGT. This CDR3 spans 14 amino acids. The ends were cut back, 6 bases at V and 4 bases at J, with 15 bases in the middle. CDR3 DNA sequence: TGTGCCAGCAGCGAGGACAGACTTTTCACTGAAGCTTTCTTT. This translates into CASSEDRLFTEAFF.

V usage is TRBV20-1 and J usage is TRBJ1-2; D is ambiguous. Trimming removed 6 bases at V and 0 bases at J, with 8 bases between. The CDR3 is made up of 12 amino acids. CDR1 and CDR2 from the germline V gene are DFQATT and SNEGSKA (reference sequence). DNA for the CDR3: TGCAGTGCAGAGCACGCTAACTATGGCTACACCTTC. Translated, it gives CSAEHANYGYTF.

V gene TRBV3-1 combines with J gene TRBJ2-7; 11 bases fit TRBD2. The CDR3 has 16 amino acids. The ends lost 4 bases at V and 9 bases at J; junction bases unmatched: 14. The germline CDR1 and CDR2 sequences are LGHDT and YNNKEL (reference sequence). The CDR3 reads CASSLSTSGTLQGQYF. CDR3 DNA: TGTGCCAGCAGCCTATCGACTAGCGGGACTTTACAGGGGCAGTACTTC.

This clonotype appeared a few times. The V gene is TRBV4-2, the J gene TRBJ2-3; 9 bases match TRBD2. CDR1 is LGHNA, CDR2 YNFKEQ, per germline. This CDR3 has 16 residues. V lost 0 bases, J lost 4 bases, and 5 bases stayed unmatched. The CDR3 nucleotides read TGTGCCAGCAGCCAAGATGCCAGCGGGGGGTCAGATACGCAGTATTTT. Its protein product is CASSQDASGGSDTQYF.

The V and J genes are TRBV10-3 and TRBJ1-1; D remains ambiguous. CDR3 length: 13 residues. Germline loops: CDR1 ENHRY, CDR2 SYGVKD. V was shortened by 0 bases and J by 10 bases, with 12 bases between the two germline ends. The CDR3: CAISESTAAGAFF. The DNA of the CDR3 is TGTGCCATCAGTGAGTCGACGGCAGCGGGAGCTTTCTTT.

The chain combines TRBV12-3 or TRBV12-4 with TRBJ1-6; 11 bases align to TRBD1. V dropped 7 bases and J dropped 10; count of bases not matched to a gene: 6. This CDR3 has 14 amino acids. In nucleotides, the CDR3 is TGTGCCAGCACCGGACAGGGGGCACAGTCACCCCTCCACTTT. This sequence encodes CASTGQGAQSPLHF.

The CDR3 DNA reads as TGTGCCAGCAGAACAGGGACTCCAGAGACCCAGTACTTC. Protein: CASRTGTPETQYF. The genes are TRBV12-3 or TRBV12-4 and TRBJ2-5; D assignment may be TRBD1 or TRBD2 (6 bases each). V was clipped by 6 bases and J by 4 bases, with 12 bases between them. The CDR3 is 13 amino acids.

V gene TRBV5-1 combines with J gene TRBJ1-4; D ambiguous. CDR1 is SGHRS, CDR2 YFSETQ, per germline. V lost 4 bases and J 5 bases, leaving 12 bases between the germline ends. The CDR3 covers 14 residues. The CDR3 region has the DNA TGCGCCAGCAGCCAGGAGGGCTCAAATGAAAAACTGTTTTTT. This codes for CASSQEGSNEKLFF. The complete variable domain, with remaining parts taken from reference TRBV5-1 and TRBJ1-4, reads KAGVTQTPRYLIKTRGQQVTLSCSPISGHRSVSWYQQTPGQGLQFLFEYFSETQRNKGNFPGRFSGRQFSNSRSEMNVSTLELGDSALYLCASSQEGSNEKLFFGSGTQLSVL.

The sample holds many counts of this clonotype. V gene TRBV20-1 combines with J gene TRBJ2-7; a possible D gene is TRBD2 (6 bases). Germline lookup yields CDR1 DFQATT and CDR2 SNEGSKA (reference sequence). The ends were cut back, 5 bases at V and 2 bases at J, with 13 bases in the middle. The CDR3 is made up of 13 amino acids. CDR3 protein: CSAGTSLTYEQYF. In nucleotides, the CDR3 is TGCAGTGCTGGTACTAGCTTAACCTACGAGCAGTACTTC.

This clonotype was recorded a few times. J is TRBJ1-5 and V is TRBV3-1; D possibly corresponds to TRBD1 (6 bases). V shed 2 bases and J shed 6 bases, with 11 bases lying between them. CDR1 is LGHDT and CDR2 is YNNKEL in the germline V gene (reference sequence). The CDR3 is made up of 14 amino acids. This CDR3 reads CASSQRGGSQPQHF. In DNA, the CDR3 is TGTGCCAGCAGCCAAAGGGGGGGCAGTCAGCCCCAGCATTTT. The complete variable domain, with remaining parts taken from reference TRBV3-1 and TRBJ1-5, reads DTAVSQTPKYLVTQMGNDKSIKCEQNLGHDTMYWYKQDSKKFLKIMFSYNNKELIINETVPNRFSPKSPDKAHLNLHINSLELGDSAVYFCASSQRGGSQPQHFGDGTRLSIL.

The chain has TRBV7-2 and TRBJ2-1, with a possible D match to TRBD1 (5 bases). V was pared by 0 bases and J by 3 bases, with 12 bases between. CDR1 is SGHTA, CDR2 FQGNSA, per germline. This CDR3 comprises 16 residues. CDR3 sequence reads: CASSLAGFDSYNEQFF. Written as DNA, the CDR3 is TGTGCCAGCAGCTTAGCAGGCTTCGACAGCTACAATGAGCAGTTCTTC.

The chain joins TRBV7-2 to TRBJ2-5; unclear D gene. CDR1 and CDR2 from the germline V gene are SGHTA and FQGNSA. V was shortened by 1 base and J by 2 bases, with 8 bases between the two germline ends. CDR3 length: 14 residues. In DNA, the CDR3 is TGTGCCAGCAGCTTAGTTACCGGACAAGAGACCCAGTACTTC. Amino acids: CASSLVTGQETQYF.

The rearrangement joins TRBV7-9 to TRBJ1-4, with a possible D match to TRBD1 (5 bases). V lost 1 base to trimming and J lost 8 bases, with 20 bases between them. The CDR3 length is 17 residues. Looked up from germline, CDR1 is SEHNR and CDR2 is FQNEAQ (reference sequence). The CDR3 loop is CASSLGGGSGHGEKLFF. The CDR3 bases are TGTGCCAGCAGCTTAGGAGGAGGTTCGGGGCATGGGGAAAAACTGTTTTTT. The variable domain in full, with the rest retrieved from reference TRBV7-9 and TRBJ1-4, is DTGVSQNPRHKITKRGQNVTFRCDPISEHNRLYWYRQTLGQGPEFLTYFQNEAQLEKSRLLSDRFSAERPKGSFSTLEIQRTEQGDSAMYLCASSLGGGSGHGEKLFFGSGTQLSVL.

In its sample, this clonotype was seen a few times. The CDR3 coding sequence is TGCAGCGTTAAGCGGTCCCAAGAGACCCAGTACTTC. The encoded protein is CSVKRSQETQYF. V usage is TRBV29-1 and J usage is TRBJ2-5; possible D gene TRBD2, 5 bases. This CDR3 comprises 12 residues. V was clipped by 5 bases and J by 1 base, with 8 bases between them. Looked up from germline, CDR1 is SQVTM and CDR2 is ANQGSEA.

The sample holds a few counts of this clonotype. The V gene is TRBV5-5, the J gene TRBJ1-5, with 10 bases fitting TRBD1. This CDR3 comprises 17 residues. CDR1 is SGHKS and CDR2 is YYEKEE in the germline V gene (reference sequence). V lost 0 bases, J lost 0 bases, and 3 bases stayed unmatched. As DNA, the CDR3 is TGTGCCAGCAGCTTGGTCGACAGGGGGCATAGCAATCAGCCCCAGCATTTT. Amino acid sequence: CASSLVDRGHSNQPQHF. Combining the CDR3 with reference TRBV5-5 and TRBJ1-5 gives the whole variable domain DAGVTQSPTHLIKTRGQQVTLRCSPISGHKSVSWYQQVLGQGPQFIFQYYEKEERGRGNFPDRFSARQFPNYSSELNVNALLLGDSALYLCASSLVDRGHSNQPQHFGDGTRLSIL.

The rearrangement uses TRBV2 and TRBJ2-2; TRBD1 is a possible D gene (5 bases). V lost 5 bases to trimming and J lost 6 bases, with 22 bases between them. The germline V gene has CDR1 SNHLY and CDR2 FYNNEI. The CDR3 covers 17 residues. CDR3 DNA sequence: TGTGCCAGCAGTCAAAGACAGTCCCTTTCCACACCCGGGGAGCTGTTTTTT. This encodes CASSQRQSLSTPGELFF.

This clonotype was picked up many times. The chain joins TRBV15 to TRBJ1-1; the D is unclear. This CDR3 has 13 residues. Germline V gene data show CDR1 as LNHNV and CDR2 as YYDKDF (reference sequence). V was pared by 0 bases and J by 2 bases, with 4 bases between. The CDR3 DNA sequence: TGTGCCACCAGCAGAGATTTAAACACTGAAGCTTTCTTT. Translated: CATSRDLNTEAFF. The full variable domain, its missing parts supplied by reference TRBV15 and TRBJ1-1, is DAMVIQNPRYQVTQFGKPVTLSCSQTLNHNVMYWYQQKSSQAPKLLFHYYDKDFNNEADTPDNFQSRRPNTSFCFLDIRSPGLGDTAMYLCATSRDLNTEAFFGQGTRLTVV.

The chain has TRBV2 and TRBJ1-5; D is undetermined. The CDR3 is made up of 14 amino acids. The ends were cut back, 3 bases at V and 3 bases at J, with 9 bases in the middle. Germline V gene lookup returns CDR1 SNHLY and CDR2 FYNNEI. CDR3 protein: CASSDSGNNQPQHF. For the CDR3, the DNA is TGTGCCAGCAGTGATTCGGGGAACAATCAGCCCCAGCATTTT. The whole variable domain, remainder taken from reference TRBV2 and TRBJ1-5, is EPEVTQTPSHQVTQMGQEVILRCVPISNHLYFYWYRQILGQKVEFLVSFYNNEISEKSEIFDDQFSVERPDGSNFTLKIRSTKLEDSAMYFCASSDSGNNQPQHFGDGTRLSIL.

This clonotype was counted many times. The chain has TRBV4-1 and TRBJ2-5; 7 bases fit TRBD2. With V trimmed by 0 bases and J by 6 bases, 13 bases remained unmatched. The CDR3 covers 17 residues. Per germline, CDR1 MGHRA and CDR2 YSYEKL. The CDR3 protein is CASSQETFGGRTKTQYF. DNA of the CDR3: TGCGCCAGCAGCCAAGAAACCTTTGGCGGGAGAACGAAGACCCAGTACTTC.

CDR3 nucleotides: TGTGCCAGCAGTGAAAGAAGCGGGAGAACATCCGGGGAGCTGTTTTTT. As protein: CASSERSGRTSGELFF. V is TRBV2 and J is TRBJ2-2; 8 bases agree with TRBD2. CDR1 is SNHLY and CDR2 is FYNNEI in the germline V gene. This CDR3 has 16 residues. After removal of 2 bases from V and 6 bases from J, the junction contained 8 bases not matched to a gene.

The chain uses TRBV7-8 and TRBJ2-3, with 12 bases that match TRBD2. The CDR3 length is 16 residues. Germline V gene lookup returns CDR1 SGHVS and CDR2 FQNEAQ. J lost 4 bases, V lost 3 bases, and 5 bases had no gene match. The CDR3 region is CASSLVLAGGPDTQYF. As DNA, the CDR3 is TGTGCCAGCAGCTTGGTACTAGCGGGAGGCCCAGATACGCAGTATTTT.